A selection of T cell receptor beta chains follows, all from one sample in a study of T cell responses to AZD1222 COVID-19 vaccine. Some clones are missing from TCRdb's copy, which holds only in-frame ones; the method was immunoSEQ multiplex PCR. Counted here are approximately 120,000 clones, approximately 89% occurring once; the ten biggest clones make up more than 9%. The input for sequencing was peripheral blood, taken on day 0 of AZD1222 vaccination. The source of these receptors is an adult in good health. The CDR3 runs from the conserved cysteine through the conserved F or W. Fields, in order: V gene, J gene, clone size, D gene, CDR3 DNA, CDR3 protein. The D gene is left open where the match is weak. Rows may omit the clone size; those that give it use once, few, many or a size class.

>TRBV6-1|TRBJ1-1|-|TRBD1
TGTGCCAGCAGTGAGACAGGGAGAACTGAAGCTTTCTTT
CASSETGRTEAFF
>TRBV28|TRBJ1-5|-|TRBD1
TGTGCCAGCAGCACCTCCCGGGACAGGGGGTATCAGCCCCAGCATTTT
CASSTSRDRGYQPQHF
>TRBV4-2|TRBJ2-3|-|-
TGTGCCAGCAGCTTTAGGACTAACACAGATACGCAGTATTTT
CASSFRTNTDTQYF
>TRBV6-5|TRBJ2-7|-|TRBD1
TGTGCCAGCAGTACCCGACAGGGCTACGAGCAGTACTTC
CASSTRQGYEQYF
>TRBV27|TRBJ2-2|-|-
TGTGCCAGCAGTTTAACGGGAGCGAACACCGGGGAGCTGTTTTTT
CASSLTGANTGELFF
>TRBV19|TRBJ1-1|-|TRBD1
TGTGCCAGTAGTCCACGACAGGGTACGAACACTGAAGCTTTCTTT
CASSPRQGTNTEAFF
>TRBV10-3|TRBJ2-7|-|-
TGTGCCATCACTGGGGACACATCCTACGAGCAGTACTTC
CAITGDTSYEQYF
>TRBV25-1|TRBJ2-6|-|TRBD1
TGTGCCAGCAACCGTACAGGGGGCCCTCGTCCTGGGGCCAACGTCCTGACTTTC
CASNRTGGPRPGANVLTF
>TRBV20-1|TRBJ2-3|once|-
TGCAGTGCCCCCAGCACAGATACGCAGTATTTT
CSAPSTDTQYF
>TRBV3-1/TRBV3-2|TRBJ2-2|-|TRBD1
TGTGCCAGCAGCCAAGGCGAACTTCCCGGGACAGTAACCTTCGGGGAGCTGTTTTTT
CASSQGELPGTVTFGELFF
>TRBV27|TRBJ2-5|-|-
TGTGCCAGCAGCCTTAGGGGGCGGGATCAAGAGACCCAGTACTTC
CASSLRGRDQETQYF
>TRBV5-5|TRBJ1-3|-|-
TGTGCCAGCAGCTTCGCGGGGGCGCCGGGAAACACCATATATTTT
CASSFAGAPGNTIYF
>TRBV20-1|TRBJ1-1|-|-
TGCAGTGCTAGAAACACTGAAGCTTTCTTT
CSARNTEAFF
>TRBV9|TRBJ2-7|once|TRBD2
TGTGCCAGCAGCGTTAGCGGGAGGAGCTCCTACGAGCAGTACTTC
CASSVSGRSSYEQYF
>TRBV7-2|TRBJ2-7|-|-
TGTGCCAGCAGCTTTGACAGCCTCTCCTACGAGCAGTACTTC
CASSFDSLSYEQYF
>TRBV7-2|TRBJ2-2|once|TRBD2
TGTGCCAGCAGCTTAGCCCCGGGACTAGTCGCCGGGGAGCTGTTTTTT
CASSLAPGLVAGELFF
>TRBV19|TRBJ2-2|-|TRBD2
TGTGCCAGTAGCGACGGGGGGGAGTCCGGGGAGCTGTTTTTT
CASSDGGESGELFF
>TRBV15|TRBJ2-5|-|-
TGTGCCACCAGCAGAGCCATAACCCCCTTGACAGGAGCCCAAGAGACCCAGTACTTC
CATSRAITPLTGAQETQYF
>TRBV6-5|TRBJ1-1|-|-
TGTGCCAGCAGTTACCTGACAACAAGTGAAGCTTTCTTT
CASSYLTTSEAFF
>TRBV9|TRBJ1-6|-|-
TGTGCCAGCAGCGGGGGAAATAATTCACCCCTCCACTTT
CASSGGNNSPLHF
>TRBV18|TRBJ1-2|once|TRBD1
TGTGCCAGCTCATTAGAGACCCGGGACAGGTTCTATGGCTACACCTTC
CASSLETRDRFYGYTF
>TRBV3-1/TRBV3-2|TRBJ2-7|once|-
TGTGCCAGCAGCCAAGATCTGAACGAGCAGTACTTC
CASSQDLNEQYF
>TRBV30|TRBJ1-1|-|TRBD1
TGTGCCTGGAGGGGGGACAGGGTAAACACTGAAGCTTTCTTT
CAWRGDRVNTEAFF
>TRBV4-2|TRBJ1-1|-|-
TGTGCCAGCAGCCAAGATGAGGCGGGTCGAGCTTTCTTT
CASSQDEAGRAFF
>TRBV6-5|TRBJ2-7|-|-
TGTGCCAGCAGGGGGAAAAGCTACTCCTACGAGCAGTACTTC
CASRGKSYSYEQYF
>TRBV2|TRBJ1-6|-|TRBD1
TGTGCCAGCAGTGAAAGGACAGGAAATTCACCCCTCCACTTT
CASSERTGNSPLHF
>TRBV3-1/TRBV3-2|TRBJ1-5|-|-
TGTGCCAGCAGCCAAGATGGGGCTGTTGGTCAGCCCCAGCATTTT
CASSQDGAVGQPQHF
>TRBV19|TRBJ1-5|-|-
TGTGCCAGTAGAGCCCTTATGGAACAGGCGCAGCCCCAGCATTTT
CASRALMEQAQPQHF
>TRBV19|TRBJ2-1|-|-
TGTGCCAGTAGTGTCGGGCCCCCCTCCTACAATGAGCAGTTCTTC
CASSVGPPSYNEQFF
>TRBV18|TRBJ2-7|-|-
TGTGCCAGCTCACCGAGTAGGGCGAGCTCCTACGAGCAGTACTTC
CASSPSRASSYEQYF
>TRBV2|TRBJ2-5|-|-
TGTGCCAGCAGTGAGAGGGCGGGAAAGGAGTACTTC
CASSERAGKEYF
>TRBV7-6|TRBJ1-1|few|-
TGTGCCACCGCGGCACAGATGAACACTGAAGCTTTCTTT
CATAAQMNTEAFF
>TRBV7-9|TRBJ2-1|-|TRBD2
TGTGCCAGCAGCCTAAGATGGACTAGCGGGAGAACTGAGCAGTTCTTC
CASSLRWTSGRTEQFF
>TRBV27|TRBJ1-5|-|TRBD1
TGTGCCAGCTCTGGGACAGCCTATAGCAATCAGCCCCAGCATTTT
CASSGTAYSNQPQHF
>TRBV27|TRBJ2-3|-|-
TGTGCCAGCAGCCGCCCGGGGGTAAATGTCCATACGCAGTATTTT
CASSRPGVNVHTQYF
>TRBV5-1|TRBJ1-3|-|-
TGCGCCAGCAGCTCCGGGGCCGGAAACTCTGGAAACACCATATATTTT
CASSSGAGNSGNTIYF
>TRBV29-1|TRBJ2-7|-|-
TGCAGCGCCGCGAGGAGCTACGAGCAGTACTTC
CSAARSYEQYF
>TRBV28|TRBJ1-2|once|-
TGTGCCAGTTTTTGGGATGGCTACACCTTC
CASFWDGYTF